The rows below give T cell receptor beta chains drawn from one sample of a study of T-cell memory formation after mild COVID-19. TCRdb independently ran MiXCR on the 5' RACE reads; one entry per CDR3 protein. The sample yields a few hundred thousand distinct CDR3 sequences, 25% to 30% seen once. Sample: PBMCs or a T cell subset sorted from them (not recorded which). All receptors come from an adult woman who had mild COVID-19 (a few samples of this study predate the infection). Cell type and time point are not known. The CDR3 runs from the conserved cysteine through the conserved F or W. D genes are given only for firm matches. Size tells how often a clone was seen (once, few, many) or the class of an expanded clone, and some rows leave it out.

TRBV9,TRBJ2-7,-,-,CASSVGGAPSYEQYF,TGTGCCAGCAGCGTAGGTGGAGCCCCCTCCTACGAGCAGTACTTC
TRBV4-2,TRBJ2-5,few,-,CASSQVGQKETQYF,TGTGCCAGCAGCCAAGTCGGACAAAAAGAGACCCAGTACTTC
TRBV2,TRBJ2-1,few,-,CASSPGPRGFF,TGTGCCAGCAGTCCCGGGCCCCGCGGATTCTTC
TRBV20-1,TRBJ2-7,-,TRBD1,CSASGTGVYEQYF,TGCAGTGCGTCCGGGACAGGGGTCTACGAGCAGTACTTC
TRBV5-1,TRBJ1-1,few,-,CASSLPGVTEAFF,TGCGCCAGCAGCTTACCAGGGGTCACTGAAGCTTTCTTT
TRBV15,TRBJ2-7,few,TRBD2,CATSRDRGGRKFFEQYF,TGTGCCACCAGCAGAGATCGCGGGGGGCGTAAGTTTTTCGAGCAGTACTTC
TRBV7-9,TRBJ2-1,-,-,CASRSYSEQFF,TGTGCCAGCAGAAGCTATAGTGAGCAGTTCTTC
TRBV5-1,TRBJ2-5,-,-,CASSFNSAVQETQYF,TGCGCCAGCAGCTTTAATAGCGCAGTTCAAGAGACCCAGTACTTC
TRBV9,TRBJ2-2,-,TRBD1,CASSVGDRDTGELFF,TGTGCCAGCAGCGTAGGGGACAGGGACACCGGGGAGCTGTTTTTT
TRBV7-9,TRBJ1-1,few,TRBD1,CASSLQGDGVNTEAFF,TGTGCCAGCAGCTTACAGGGGGATGGGGTGAACACTGAAGCTTTCTTT
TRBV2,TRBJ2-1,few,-,CASSEWGGRNEQFF,TGTGCCAGCAGTGAGTGGGGGGGCCGGAATGAGCAGTTCTTC
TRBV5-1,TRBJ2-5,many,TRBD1,CASSLVSQGARGETQYF,TGCGCCAGCAGCTTGGTGTCGCAGGGGGCGAGGGGAGAGACCCAGTACTTC
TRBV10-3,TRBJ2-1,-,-,CAISEEGPNEQFF,TGTGCCATCAGTGAGGAAGGCCCTAATGAGCAGTTCTTC
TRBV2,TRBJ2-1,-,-,CASRVGSVRGNEQFF,TGTGCCAGCAGGGTTGGAAGCGTCAGAGGCAATGAGCAGTTCTTC
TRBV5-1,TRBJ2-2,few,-,CASSLEAVTGELFF,TGCGCCAGCAGCTTGGAGGCAGTAACCGGGGAGCTGTTTTTT
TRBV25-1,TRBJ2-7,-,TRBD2,CASTGLAGVEQYF,TGTGCCAGCACGGGACTAGCGGGAGTCGAGCAGTACTTC
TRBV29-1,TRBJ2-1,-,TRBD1,CSVGFGGQGRNEQFF,TGCAGCGTTGGATTTGGGGGACAGGGGAGGAATGAGCAGTTCTTC
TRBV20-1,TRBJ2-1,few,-,CSARDYLFGGNNEQFF,TGCAGTGCTAGGGACTATCTGTTCGGGGGCAACAATGAGCAGTTCTTC
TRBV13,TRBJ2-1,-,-,CASSPGTPEVSYNEQFF,TGTGCCAGCAGCCCAGGGACTCCGGAGGTCTCCTACAATGAGCAGTTCTTC
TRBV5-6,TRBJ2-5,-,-,CASSLGGTPLRTQYF,TGTGCCAGCAGCTTGGGCGGGACGCCCCTTAGGACCCAGTACTTC
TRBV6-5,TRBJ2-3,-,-,CASSYSNSGLIDTQYF,TGTGCCAGCAGTTACTCGAACTCAGGTTTGATAGATACGCAGTATTTT
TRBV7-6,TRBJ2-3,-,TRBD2,CASSLWGPQREGPDLGTDTQYF,TGTGCCAGCAGCTTATGGGGCCCCCAGCGGGAGGGCCCGGATCTTGGCACAGATACGCAGTATTTT
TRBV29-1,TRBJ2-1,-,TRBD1,CSVEVSDREFF,TGCAGCGTTGAAGTGTCGGACAGGGAGTTCTTC
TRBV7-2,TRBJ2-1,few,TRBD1,CASSLGSRARTGMRNEQFF,TGTGCCAGCAGCTTAGGGAGTAGGGCCAGGACAGGGATGCGCAATGAGCAGTTCTTC
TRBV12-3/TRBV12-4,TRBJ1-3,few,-,CASSLPPTEPGNTIYF,TGTGCCAGCAGCCTCCCTCCAACGGAACCTGGAAACACCATATATTTT
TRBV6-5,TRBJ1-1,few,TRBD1,CASSSNRGRGNTEAFF,TGTGCCAGCAGTTCGAACAGGGGGCGAGGGAACACTGAAGCTTTCTTT
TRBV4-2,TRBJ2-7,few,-,CASSRGPLTYEQYF,TGTGCCAGCAGCCGCGGGCCGCTCACCTACGAGCAGTACTTC
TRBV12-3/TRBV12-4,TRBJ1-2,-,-,CASSLFYGYTF,TGTGCCAGCAGTTTATTCTATGGCTACACCTTC
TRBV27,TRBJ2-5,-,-,CASAVLGTQETQYF,TGTGCCAGCGCAGTGCTGGGTACTCAAGAGACCCAGTACTTC
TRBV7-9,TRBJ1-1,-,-,CASSLQEGGSAEAFF,TGTGCCAGCAGCTTACAGGAGGGAGGTTCTGCTGAAGCTTTCTTT
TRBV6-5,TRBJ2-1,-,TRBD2,CASSSGGSRLYNEQFF,TGTGCCAGCAGCTCGGGCGGGAGTCGGCTCTACAATGAGCAGTTCTTC
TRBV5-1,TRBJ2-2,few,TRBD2,CASSLVSSGGPTGELFF,TGCGCCAGCAGCTTGGTGTCTAGCGGGGGACCCACCGGGGAGCTGTTTTTT
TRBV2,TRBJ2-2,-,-,CASRRDTSPGELFF,TGTGCCAGCAGGCGGGACACCTCCCCCGGGGAGCTGTTTTTT
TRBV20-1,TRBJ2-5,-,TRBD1,CSASKVGTVNFQETQYF,TGCAGTGCTAGCAAGGTGGGGACAGTGAATTTCCAAGAGACCCAGTACTTC
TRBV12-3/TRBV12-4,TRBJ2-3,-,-,CASSRTRGTDTQYF,TGTGCCAGCAGTAGAACAAGGGGCACAGATACGCAGTATTTT
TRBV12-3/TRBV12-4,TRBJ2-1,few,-,CASSLIRGARSNEQFF,TGTGCCAGCAGTTTAATTCGGGGGGCCCGGTCAAATGAGCAGTTCTTC
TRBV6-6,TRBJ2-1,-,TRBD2,CASSRPLAGLSDNEQFF,TGTGCCAGCAGCCGTCCGCTAGCGGGATTATCAGACAATGAGCAGTTCTTC
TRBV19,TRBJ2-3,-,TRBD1,CASSMTGGRPDTQYF,TGTGCCAGTAGTATGACAGGGGGTCGTCCAGATACGCAGTATTTT
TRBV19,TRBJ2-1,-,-,CASIRSGSFYNEQFF,TGTGCCAGTATCCGGAGCGGATCTTTCTACAATGAGCAGTTCTTC
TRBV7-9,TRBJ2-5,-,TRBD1,CASSLGDRGHVETQYF,TGTGCCAGCAGCTTAGGGGACAGGGGGCACGTAGAGACCCAGTACTTC
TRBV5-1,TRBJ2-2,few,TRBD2,CASSLRASGSNTGELFF,TGCGCCAGCAGCTTACGGGCTAGCGGGAGTAACACCGGGGAGCTGTTTTTT
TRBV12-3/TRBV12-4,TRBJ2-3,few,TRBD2,CASSFTSGSDSTDTQYF,TGTGCCAGCAGTTTTACTAGCGGGAGTGATAGCACAGATACGCAGTATTTT
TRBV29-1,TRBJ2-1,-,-,CSVKSSYNEQFF,TGCAGCGTTAAGAGTTCCTACAATGAGCAGTTCTTC
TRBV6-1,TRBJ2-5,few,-,CASRAGMETQYF,TGTGCCAGCAGGGCAGGGATGGAGACCCAGTACTTC
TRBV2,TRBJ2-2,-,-,CASSPEVTNTGELFF,TGTGCCAGCAGTCCAGAGGTCACCAACACCGGGGAGCTGTTTTTT
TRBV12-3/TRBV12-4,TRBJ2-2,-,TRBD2,CASSPSGRLNTGELFF,TGTGCCAGCAGTCCTAGCGGGAGGCTGAACACCGGGGAGCTGTTTTTT
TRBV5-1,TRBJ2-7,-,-,CASSLDSMGRGVGSYEQYF,TGCGCCAGCAGCTTGGACAGTATGGGGCGAGGAGTTGGGTCCTACGAGCAGTACTTC
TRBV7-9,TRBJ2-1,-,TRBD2,CASTQSRGGQRIHNEQFF,TGTGCCAGCACCCAATCTCGGGGGGGACAAAGAATACACAATGAGCAGTTCTTC
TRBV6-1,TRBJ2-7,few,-,CASSERGNYEQYF,TGTGCCAGCAGTGAAAGAGGGAACTACGAGCAGTACTTC
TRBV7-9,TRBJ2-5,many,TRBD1,CASSLWTGEETQYF,TGTGCCAGCAGCTTATGGACAGGGGAGGAGACCCAGTACTTC
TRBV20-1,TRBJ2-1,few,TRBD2,CSATRLAGVFINEQFF,TGCAGTGCTACCCGCTTAGCGGGAGTCTTCATCAATGAGCAGTTCTTC
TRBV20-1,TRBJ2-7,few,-,CSASHLARDQMPYEQYF,TGCAGTGCTTCTCACCTCGCCAGGGACCAGATGCCCTACGAGCAGTACTTC
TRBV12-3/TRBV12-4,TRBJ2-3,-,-,CASSYRYEATDTQYF,TGTGCCAGCAGTTACCGCTATGAAGCCACAGATACGCAGTATTTT
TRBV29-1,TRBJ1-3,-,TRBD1,CSVDRTGSGNTIYF,TGCAGCGTTGACAGGACAGGCTCTGGAAACACCATATATTTT